This T cell receptor (beta chain) was sequenced in a study of tumor and adjacent non-tumor tissue in lung cancer. Germline loops: CDR1 SQVTM, CDR2 ANQGSEA. The CDR3 extends over 11 amino acids. V was pared by 7 bases and J by 11 bases, with 17 bases between. To note about this clonotype: Since a much larger clone is just one base distant, this may be a read error.

Three rounds of nested PCR, following a modified ARM-PCR protocol, produced the TCRbeta library. TCRdb reanalysed the multiplex PCR reads using MiXCR and keeps one entry per CDR3 protein. The sample has approximately 100,000 distinct CDR3 sequences, over 55% seen once. No cell sorting was done before RNA was extracted from the tissue. Distant lung tissue was collected more than 3 cm away from the tumor edge. Donors were chemotherapy-naive, newly diagnosed lung cancer surgical patients in China, August–late 2014. The chain is built from TRBV29-1 and TRBJ1-1; maybe TRBD1 (5 bases). The specimen was distant non-tumor lung tissue. The clonotype originates from a man younger than 40 with non-small cell lung cancer. CDR3 nucleotides: TGCAGCGCTTCTGCAGGGTTAGGCGCTTTCTTT. Protein: CSASAGLGAFF.